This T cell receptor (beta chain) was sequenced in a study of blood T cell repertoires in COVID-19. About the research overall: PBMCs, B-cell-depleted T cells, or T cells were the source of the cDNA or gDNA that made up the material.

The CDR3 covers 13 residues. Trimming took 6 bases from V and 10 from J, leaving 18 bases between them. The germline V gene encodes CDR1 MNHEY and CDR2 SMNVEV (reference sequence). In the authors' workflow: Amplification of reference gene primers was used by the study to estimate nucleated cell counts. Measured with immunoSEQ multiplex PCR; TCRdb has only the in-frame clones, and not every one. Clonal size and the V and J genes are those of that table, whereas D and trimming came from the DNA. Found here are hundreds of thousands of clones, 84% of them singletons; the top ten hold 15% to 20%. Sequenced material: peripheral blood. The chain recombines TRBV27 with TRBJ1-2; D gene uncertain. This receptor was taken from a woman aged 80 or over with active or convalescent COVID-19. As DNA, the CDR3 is TGTGCCAGCAGCATGGGAGGGATTACCCCCTACACCTTC. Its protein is CASSMGGITPYTF.